The rows below give T cell receptor beta chains drawn from one sample of a study of CD8+CD57+ T cells in acquired aplastic anemia. Using its own MiXCR run on the reads, TCRdb lists one record per CDR3 protein. The sample holds 60,000 to 75,000 distinct CDR3 sequences, 55% seen once. The source material was sorted CD4+, CD8+, or CD8+CD57+ T cells (not recorded which) from PBMCs. These receptors came from a human donor in good health, serving as a control. The conserved cysteine and the conserved F or W are not part of the CDR3 here.

V: TRBV10-3
J: TRBJ2-2
CDR3: AISGDRTGGELF

V: TRBV2
J: TRBJ2-7
CDR3: ASSAMGERRQY

V: TRBV9
J: TRBJ1-1
CDR3: ASSTREAF

V: TRBV20-1
J: TRBJ2-7
CDR3: SASSLDSYEQY

V: TRBV7-2
J: TRBJ2-7
CDR3: ATGTPSSYEQY

V: TRBV7-2
J: TRBJ2-1
CDR3: ASSLPGLAGNEQF

V: TRBV11-1
J: TRBJ1-2
CDR3: ASSLVKEVLVYGYT

V: TRBV20-1
J: TRBJ2-7
CDR3: STENGQGDYEQY

V: TRBV28
J: TRBJ1-5
CDR3: ASSLSGGEGQPQH

V: TRBV3-1
J: TRBJ2-2
CDR3: ASSPGLAGAGELF

V: TRBV7-2
J: TRBJ1-2
CDR3: ASSPSRVEGYT

V: TRBV11-1
J: TRBJ1-5
CDR3: ASSLVTGAGNQPQH